The 10 T cell receptor beta chains given below trace back to one sample, sequenced in a study of CD8 T cells in ankylosing spondylitis. TCRdb reprocessed the 5' RACE reads with MiXCR, giving one entry per CDR3 protein. The data hold 150,000 to 200,000 distinct CDR3 sequences, with about 18% observed a single time. Sequences were obtained from blood, either unsorted or a sorted T cell fraction (not recorded which). These receptors all stem from a male donor with ankylosing spondylitis or in good health (not recorded which).

Details on this clonotype: This could be a read error, since a much larger clone is one nucleotide away. This chain joins TRBV16 and TRBJ2-5; D tentatively reads TRBD1 or TRBD2 (5 bases each). CDR1 is KGHSY and CDR2 is FQNENV in the germline V gene. This CDR3 spans 12 amino acids. The CDR3 protein is CASSQSGETQNF. Here the CDR3 DNA reads TGTGCCAGCAGCCAATCGGGGGAGACCCAGAACTTC.

The sample holds many counts of this clonotype. J is TRBJ2-4 and V is TRBV28, with D unresolved. Between the trimmed V and J ends, which lost 8 bases and 7 bases, there was a span of 15 bases. CDR1 MDHEN and CDR2 SYDVKM come from the germline V gene. CDR3 length equals 13 residues. The chain's CDR3 is CASANLRSNIQYF. The CDR3, as DNA: TGTGCCAGCGCGAACTTGAGGTCCAACATTCAGTACTTC.

As regards this clonotype: This may be a read error: a much more frequent sequence differs by one nucleotide. The rearrangement links TRBV12-3 or TRBV12-4 to TRBJ2-3, with a tentative D call TRBD1 (5 bases). The tail of the sequence fits TRBJ1-5 better, so the J call may be wrong. The CDR3 is 12 residues long. The CDR3 is CASSLDTDTQHF. For the CDR3, the DNA is TGTGCCAGCAGTTTGGACACAGATACGCAGCATTTT.

The chain carries TRBV5-5 and TRBJ1-1; a weak D match, TRBD1 (5 bases). The CDR3 runs 15 residues. CDR1 and CDR2 (germline): SGHKS, YYEKEE (reference sequence). V was trimmed by 0 bases and J by 9 bases, leaving 18 bases between them. In DNA form, the CDR3 reads TGTGCCAGCAGCTTGGAGGGGCACAGCGCCATCAAAGCTTTCTTT. Its translation is CASSLEGHSAIKAFF.

This clonotype showed up many times. This chain links TRBV5-1 with TRBJ1-5; possibly TRBD1 for D (6 bases). V was pared by 0 bases and J by 2 bases, with 12 bases between. Germline CDR1 and CDR2: SGHRS and YFSETQ. The CDR3 contains 16 residues. This CDR3 is CASSLGGAGGNQPQHF. CDR3 sequence (DNA): TGCGCCAGCAGCTTGGGGGGGGCCGGGGGCAATCAGCCCCAGCATTTT.

This clonotype was detected ten times or more. The chain uses TRBV3-1 and TRBJ2-7, with 9 bases lining up with TRBD1. CDR3 length equals 14 residues. V lost 4 bases, J lost 11 bases, and 12 bases stayed unmatched. Germline CDR1 LGHDT, CDR2 YNNKEL (reference sequence). The CDR3 region is CASSLQGQGRLKYF. The CDR3 bases are TGTGCCAGCAGCCTTCAGGGACAGGGAAGGTTGAAGTACTTC.

This clonotype came up a few times. V usage is TRBV2 and J usage is TRBJ2-1, with D unclear. The CDR3 is 14 residues long. In germline, CDR1 is SNHLY, CDR2 FYNNEI. The V end was cut by 4 bases, the J end by 2 bases, with 9 bases between. The CDR3 here is CASSAQEAYNEQFF. CDR3 bases: TGTGCCAGCAGTGCTCAAGAAGCCTACAATGAGCAGTTCTTC.

This clonotype was counted at least ten times. The V gene is TRBV2, the J gene TRBJ2-3, with TRBD1 identical over 7 bases. CDR3 length: 16 amino acids. Germline-derived CDR1 and CDR2 are SNHLY and FYNNEI. The V segment lost 0 bases and the J segment 6 bases; nucleotides outside the gene matches: 9. The CDR3 sequence: CASSEAQGTGADTQYF. The DNA of the CDR3 is TGTGCCAGCAGTGAAGCGCAGGGCACAGGGGCGGATACGCAGTATTTT.

This clonotype was observed a handful of times. The J gene is TRBJ1-5, the V gene TRBV29-1, with 10 bases aligning to TRBD1. Losses at the gene ends were 7 bases for V and 5 bases for J; bases not matched to a gene: 8. Looked up from germline, CDR1 is SQVTM and CDR2 is ANQGSEA. The CDR3 sequence is 14 residues long. CDR3 nucleotide sequence: TGCAGCGCTGCCTCCGGGACAGGGGATCAGCCCCAGCATTTT. Encoded protein: CSAASGTGDQPQHF.

This chain links TRBV13 with TRBJ1-5, with 8 bases fitting TRBD1. This CDR3 is built from 15 residues. Per the germline V gene, CDR1 is PRHDT and CDR2 is FYEKMQ (reference sequence). The V segment lost 1 base and the J segment 2 bases; nucleotides outside the gene matches: 1. The CDR3 sequence: CASSLAQGGNQPQHF. The CDR3 DNA sequence: TGTGCCAGCAGCTTAGCACAGGGGGGCAATCAGCCCCAGCATTTT. Filled out from reference TRBV13 and TRBJ1-5, the complete variable domain reads AAGVIQSPRHLIKEKRETATLKCYPIPRHDTVYWYQQGPGQDPQFLISFYEKMQSDKGSIPDRFSAQQFSDYHSELNMSSLELGDSALYFCASSLAQGGNQPQHFGDGTRLSIL.